This T cell receptor (beta chain) appears in the sequencing data of a study of shared clonotypes between healthy human individuals. Across the study: CD8 memory received one plate per donor, CD8 naive two, CD4 memory three and CD4 naive three. The study's findings and limits: Generation probabilities were higher for clonotypes shared across all four sorted-subset donors than for unshared ones.

Per germline, CDR1 SGDLS and CDR2 YYNGEE. The CDR3 extends over 14 amino acids. Trimming took 0 bases from V and 0 from J, leaving 6 bases between them. This clone has only one observation. As yet, its antigen is unknown. TCRdb keeps only in-frame clones here, not all; method: immunoSEQ multiplex PCR. The profile shows just over 2,000,000 clones, approximately 95% of them singletons. The chain recombines TRBV9 with TRBJ1-1; D gene ambiguous. The TCR comes from a man younger than 30 in good health. The sequenced sample was naive CD4+ T cells sorted from blood. Subset in this sample: CD45RA+ positively selected. CDR3 loop: CASSVAALNTEAFF. The CDR3 DNA reads as TGTGCCAGCAGCGTAGCAGCCTTGAACACTGAAGCTTTCTTT.